This paragraph reports one T cell receptor beta chain. With V trimmed by 5 bases and J by 0 bases, 15 bases remained unmatched. Germline-derived CDR1 and CDR2 are LGHNA and YSLEER. This CDR3 region has 19 residues. The sample comes from a study of T cells after yellow fever vaccination. Regarding the study as a whole: Faster peaking, at day 5 versus 15, marked a secondary response that was weaker.

Synthesis of TCR cDNA relied on 5'RACE template switching, which attached a universal primer site and UMIs. Each CDR3 protein is one row after TCRdb ran MiXCR on the 5' RACE reads. The sample comprises tens of thousands of distinct CDR3 sequences, roughly 14% of which are singletons, and about 26% rests with the top ten. The chain uses TRBV4-3 and TRBJ1-4; TRBD1 matches 7 bases. Source: CD8+ T cells not binding an NS4B(214-222) dextramer, sorted from PBMCs, taken more than 20 days after the first yellow fever vaccination. The clonotype comes from a man between 18 and 35 years old who received the YFV17D yellow fever vaccine. Here the CDR3 reads CASSSLLRDSDATNEKLFF. The CDR3 coding sequence is TGCGCCAGCAGCTCCCTCCTCCGGGACAGCGACGCAACTAATGAAAAACTGTTTTTT.